The 9 T cell receptor beta chains presented below share a single source sample, sequenced in a study of blood T cell repertoires in COVID-19. Sequencing used immunoSEQ multiplex PCR; TCRdb keeps in-frame clones, though not all of them. The data show about 140,000 clones, with roughly four fifths seen just once and 1.5% to 2% held by the top ten. Sequencing used PBMCs or T cells enriched from blood (not recorded which). The source of these receptors is a woman in her late teens or twenties who had been exposed to COVID-19.

This chain links TRBV5-1 with TRBJ1-5; D unresolved. Trimming left V 0 bases short and J 5 bases short, with 6 bases between. CDR3 length equals 13 residues. CDR1 is SGHRS, CDR2 YFSETQ, per germline. CDR3 nucleotides: TGCGCCAGCAGCTTGGGCGTCGATCAGCCCCAGCATTTT. Translation: CASSLGVDQPQHF.

The chain joins TRBV9 to TRBJ2-1, with 9 positions matching TRBD1. The CDR3 is 15 residues long. V shed 3 bases, J shed 3 bases, and the junction held 4 bases outside the gene matches. Germline CDR1 reads SGDLS; CDR2 reads YYNGEE. The CDR3: CASSAGQGVYNEQFF. In DNA, the CDR3 is TGTGCCAGCAGCGCGGGACAGGGAGTCTACAATGAGCAGTTCTTC. Variable domain in full (rest from reference TRBV9 and TRBJ2-1): DSGVTQTPKHLITATGQRVTLRCSPRSGDLSVYWYQQSLDQGLQFLIQYYNGEERAKGNILERFSAQQFPDLHSELNLSSLELGDSALYFCASSAGQGVYNEQFFGPGTRLTVL.

The genes are TRBV5-4 and TRBJ2-7, with D tentatively TRBD2 (6 bases). V lost 2 bases and J lost 5, with 23 bases in between. The CDR3 loop spans 17 amino acids. Germline V gene sequence: CDR1 SGHNT, CDR2 YYREEE (reference sequence). Here the CDR3 reads CASSFFSGSTPDHEQYF. In DNA form, the CDR3 reads TGTGCCAGCAGCTTTTTTAGCGGAAGTACGCCGGACCACGAGCAGTACTTC.

The genes are TRBV15 and TRBJ2-1, with TRBD2 identical over 10 bases. CDR1 LNHNV and CDR2 YYDKDF come from the germline V gene (reference sequence). The trim removed 3 bases at V and 0 bases at J, leaving 5 bases unmatched. There are 17 residues in the CDR3. Written as DNA, the CDR3 is TGTGCCACCAGCAGCTCAGCGGGAGGGGTCTCCTACAATGAGCAGTTCTTC. This translates into CATSSSAGGVSYNEQFF.

This chain connects TRBV28 to TRBJ2-7; D perhaps matches TRBD1 (6 bases). The CDR3 length is 14 residues. The V and J ends lost 5 bases and 0 bases respectively, with 11 bases between them. Germline V gives CDR1 MDHEN, CDR2 SYDVKM. CDR3 residues: CASSEQGNSYEQYF. The CDR3, as DNA: TGTGCCAGCAGTGAACAGGGTAACTCCTACGAGCAGTACTTC.

The V call is TRBV4-1, the J call TRBJ2-2; D ambiguous. The CDR3 sequence is 16 residues long. The V gene's germline CDR1 is MGHRA and CDR2 YSYEKL. V was cut by 3 bases and J by 1 base, with 12 bases left in between. The CDR3 here is CASSHRSGQNTGELFF. CDR3 nucleotides: TGCGCCAGCAGCCATCGCTCGGGTCAGAACACCGGGGAGCTGTTTTTT.

This chain joins TRBV18 and TRBJ2-7; 12 bases align to TRBD2. V was pared by 2 bases and J by 9 bases, with 8 bases of the junction left unmatched. This CDR3 is 15 amino acids long. Germline CDR1 reads KGHSH; CDR2 reads LQKENI. The CDR3 DNA is TGTGCCAGCTCACCAGATCTGGCTAGCGGGAGGGGGCAGTACTTC. Encoded protein: CASSPDLASGRGQYF.

The genes are TRBV28 and TRBJ1-1; weak D call: TRBD1 (5 bases). CDR1 is MDHEN and CDR2 is SYDVKM in the germline V gene. The length of the CDR3 is 12 residues. The V gene lost 2 bases and the J gene lost 14 bases, with 15 bases spanning the gap. CDR3 amino acids: CASSLKRQNTFF. CDR3 bases: TGTGCCAGCAGTTTAAAGAGACAGAATACCTTCTTT.

A few counts support this clone. J is TRBJ2-7 and V is TRBV27, with 7 bases identical to TRBD1. The CDR3 has 16 amino acids. The germline CDR1 and CDR2 sequences are MNHEY and SMNVEV (reference sequence). Trimming at V came to 5 bases and at J to 0 bases, leaving 10 bases not matched to a gene. CDR3 nucleotides: TGTGCCAGCAGTGGGGTCGGGACAGCGGCCTCCTACGAGCAGTACTTC. Translating gives CASSGVGTAASYEQYF.